These 29 T cell receptor beta chains came from one sample sequenced in a study of spatial heterogeneity in lung cancer. The time point here: sample taken at primary tumor resection. Tumor, nontumor lung or frozen PBMC supplied whole RNA that was sequenced unsorted. TCRdb itself ran the 5' RACE reads through MiXCR, one entry per CDR3 protein. The sample records approximately 47,000 distinct CDR3 sequences, approximately 7.6% being singletons. Sequenced material: PBMCs, taken at surgery. The receptors originated from a female donor with early-stage non-small cell lung cancer.

The rearrangement links TRBV20-1 to TRBJ1-1, with TRBD1 identical over 8 bases. V trimming: 0 bases; J trimming: 5 bases; junction bases outside the gene matches: 20. This CDR3 has 19 amino acids. Germline CDR1 reads DFQATT; CDR2 reads SNEGSKA (reference sequence). The CDR3, as DNA: TGCAGTGCTAGAGAGCCTTCGAGGACGGACAGGGCCATGGATACTGAAGCTTTCTTT. Amino acids: CSAREPSRTDRAMDTEAFF.

V is TRBV2 and J is TRBJ1-1, with 8 bases aligning to TRBD1. The CDR3 totals 16 residues. Germline CDR1 and CDR2: SNHLY and FYNNEI. V gave up 5 bases and J gave up 5 bases; unmatched junction bases: 13. The CDR3 nucleotides are TGTGCCAGCAGTCCGCAAATGACAGGGGTGATGACTGAAGCTTTCTTT. Residues: CASSPQMTGVMTEAFF.

As concerns this clonotype: One base away lies a much larger clone, so this may be a sequencing read error. The chain is built from TRBV12-3 or TRBV12-4 and TRBJ2-2; D call uncertain. Trimming stripped 5 bases from V and 8 bases from J, with 18 bases between. The CDR3 consists of 15 residues. CDR3 DNA: TGTGCCAGCAGTCGGGTCACGGAACATTATGGGGAGCTGTTTTTT. It specifies CASSRVTEHYGELFF.

This clonotype was found a few times. The J gene is TRBJ2-2, the V gene TRBV7-2; TRBD1 matches at 10 bases. CDR1 is SGHTA and CDR2 is FQGNSA in the germline V gene. The CDR3 has 16 residues. V shed 5 bases, J shed 5 bases, and the junction held 8 bases outside the gene matches. The CDR3 coding sequence is TGTGCCAGCAGCCCCTTGACAGGGGGCGCAACCGGGGAGCTGTTTTTT. Its protein is CASSPLTGGATGELFF. The full variable domain, completed using reference TRBV7-2 and TRBJ2-2, is GAGVSQSPSNKVTEKGKDVELRCDPISGHTALYWYRQSLGQGLEFLIYFQGNSAPDKSGLPSDRFSAERTGGSVSTLTIQRTQQEDSAVYLCASSPLTGGATGELFFGEGSRLTVL.

The chain uses TRBV5-1 and TRBJ1-2; TRBD1 agrees at 9 bases. Germline lookup yields CDR1 SGHRS and CDR2 YFSETQ. Trimming at V came to 4 bases and at J to 4 bases, leaving 11 bases not matched to a gene. This CDR3 has 16 amino acids. The CDR3 DNA reads as TGCGCCAGCAGCATCGCCGGGACAGGGACCCCCTATGGCTACACCTTC. Amino acids: CASSIAGTGTPYGYTF. The entire variable domain, with the rest obtained from reference TRBV5-1 and TRBJ1-2, is as follows: KAGVTQTPRYLIKTRGQQVTLSCSPISGHRSVSWYQQTPGQGLQFLFEYFSETQRNKGNFPGRFSGRQFSNSRSEMNVSTLELGDSALYLCASSIAGTGTPYGYTFGSGTRLTVV.

CDR3 amino acids: CASSPGMSNTEAFF. CDR3 in DNA: TGTGCCAGCAGCCCAGGCATGAGTAACACTGAAGCTTTCTTT. The chain has TRBV7-8 and TRBJ1-1; D is uncertain. Germline V gene data show CDR1 as SGHVS and CDR2 as FQNEAQ. Trimming stripped 5 bases from V and 2 bases from J, with 12 bases between. The CDR3 consists of 14 residues. Combining the CDR3 with reference TRBV7-8 and TRBJ1-1 gives the whole variable domain GAGVSQSPRYKVAKRGQDVALRCDPISGHVSLFWYQQALGQGPEFLTYFQNEAQLDKSGLPSDRFFAERPEGSVSTLKIQRTQQEDSAVYLCASSPGMSNTEAFFGQGTRLTVV.

V is TRBV7-2 and J is TRBJ1-1; D may be TRBD1 (6 bases). Germline loops: CDR1 SGHTA, CDR2 FQGNSA. Trimming cost V 4 bases and J 7 bases, with 16 bases left between them. The CDR3 runs to 14 residues. The CDR3 spells CASSSIPGTNEAFF. The CDR3 DNA reads as TGTGCCAGCAGCTCTATACCCGGGACAAATGAAGCTTTCTTT.

This clonotype was detected only a few times. The CDR3: CASSTTGAETQYF. The CDR3 region has the DNA TGTGCCAGCAGTACGACAGGTGCGGAGACCCAGTACTTC. The chain joins TRBV12-3 or TRBV12-4 to TRBJ2-5; possibly TRBD1 for D (6 bases). The CDR3 is made up of 13 amino acids. Trimming pared 5 bases from V and 5 bases from J, leaving 12 bases between.

This clonotype was seen a few times. The chain is built from TRBV6-2 or TRBV6-3 and TRBJ2-5, with D tentatively TRBD1 (6 bases). Germline V gene lookup returns CDR1 MNHEY and CDR2 SVGEGT. Trimming cost V 0 bases and J 5 bases, with 10 bases left between them. The CDR3 spans 14 residues. The CDR3 DNA reads as TGTGCCAGCAGTTACTCATCAGGGGATGAGACCCAGTACTTC. Translated, it gives CASSYSSGDETQYF.

This clonotype was counted only a few times. This chain uses TRBV7-9 with TRBJ2-2; tentative D call: TRBD1 (5 bases). Germline lookup yields CDR1 SEHNR and CDR2 FQNEAQ (reference sequence). V lost 1 base, J lost 6 bases, and 12 bases lay in between. This CDR3 comprises 15 residues. The CDR3 loop reads CASSLGQTTAGELFF. CDR3 DNA sequence: TGTGCCAGCAGCTTAGGACAGACGACCGCCGGGGAGCTGTTTTTT.

This clonotype has only a few counts. The CDR3: CSVDIMGAGGGTF. CDR3 in DNA: TGCAGCGTTGATATTATGGGGGCAGGGGGCGGCACCTTC. V is TRBV29-1 and J is TRBJ1-2, with 8 bases identical to TRBD1. The V gene end was trimmed by 3 bases and the J gene end by 13 bases; junction bases not matched to a gene: 13. There are 13 residues in the CDR3. CDR1 is SQVTM, CDR2 ANQGSEA, per germline.

This clonotype was detected many times. V usage is TRBV19 and J usage is TRBJ2-5, with 8 bases that match TRBD1. CDR3 size: 16 residues. The trim removed 2 bases at V and 2 bases at J, leaving 7 bases unmatched. Germline loops: CDR1 LNHDA, CDR2 SQIVND (reference sequence). In nucleotides, the CDR3 is TGTGCCAGTAGTATATCCTCCGGACAGGGACAAGAGACCCAGTACTTC. It is translated as CASSISSGQGQETQYF.

This clonotype was detected a few times. This CDR3 is CARGGAGHDRATQYF. DNA for the CDR3: TGTGCCAGAGGTGGGGCAGGCCACGATCGGGCTACGCAGTATTTT. The chain joins TRBV2 to TRBJ2-3; D is perhaps TRBD1 (5 bases). This CDR3 contains 15 residues. Looked up from germline, CDR1 is SNHLY and CDR2 is FYNNEI. V was clipped by 9 bases and J by 8 bases, with 24 bases between them.

This clonotype was counted at least ten times. The gene calls are TRBV19 and TRBJ1-5; perhaps TRBD1 as D (5 bases). Looked up from germline, CDR1 is LNHDA and CDR2 is SQIVND (reference sequence). The CDR3 has 15 amino acids. The ends were cut back, 3 bases at V and 3 bases at J, with 12 bases in the middle. The CDR3 region is CASSMRGPVNQPQHF. The CDR3 nucleotides are TGTGCCAGTAGTATGAGGGGCCCTGTCAATCAGCCCCAGCATTTT.

This clonotype appeared a few times. The chain has TRBV5-1 and TRBJ1-2; no reliable D call. With 0 bases removed from V and 6 bases from J, the gap between germline ends came to 21 bases. CDR3 length equals 17 residues. CDR1 and CDR2 (germline): SGHRS, YFSETQ. CDR3 sequence: CASSLAGENSRIHGYTF. The DNA of the CDR3 is TGCGCCAGCAGCTTGGCCGGAGAGAACAGCCGGATTCATGGCTACACCTTC.

This clonotype appeared many times. This sequence joins TRBV4-2 and TRBJ2-2, with D perhaps assigned TRBD1 or TRBD2 (6 bases each). Germline CDR1 reads LGHNA; CDR2 reads YNFKEQ. The V end was cut by 1 base, the J end by 1 base, with 13 bases between. The CDR3 is 17 amino acids. CDR3 nucleotides: TGTGCCAGCAGCCAAGCCCGGGGGCCGGAGAACACCGGGGAGCTGTTTTTT. Translated, it gives CASSQARGPENTGELFF.

V and J are TRBV14 and TRBJ1-1; D gene ambiguous. Per germline, CDR1 SGHDN and CDR2 FVKESK. V was clipped by 5 bases and J by 2 bases, with 9 bases between them. The length of the CDR3 is 13 residues. The CDR3 spells CASSAGVNTEAFF. The CDR3 coding sequence is TGTGCCAGCAGCGCCGGGGTAAACACTGAAGCTTTCTTT.

This clonotype occurred many times. The rearrangement joins TRBV15 to TRBJ2-3; D gene unclear. This CDR3 spans 14 amino acids. Germline V gives CDR1 LNHNV, CDR2 YYDKDF (reference sequence). Deletions cut 0 bases from V and 2 bases from J, with 6 bases between. This CDR3 reads CATSRDADTDTQYF. The DNA for the CDR3 is TGTGCCACCAGCAGAGACGCGGACACAGATACGCAGTATTTT.

This clonotype occurred many times. This chain joins TRBV19 and TRBJ2-1, with D perhaps assigned TRBD1 or TRBD2 (5 bases each). In germline, CDR1 is LNHDA, CDR2 SQIVND (reference sequence). Trimming pared 5 bases from V and 7 bases from J, leaving 18 bases between. This CDR3 has 15 amino acids. The CDR3 DNA follows: TGTGCCAGTAGTCGCCCGGGACCTTCGCGTAATGAGCAGTTCTTC. Its protein product is CASSRPGPSRNEQFF.

The genes are TRBV7-2 and TRBJ2-2; D is possibly TRBD2 (5 bases). Trimming pared 3 bases from V and 0 bases from J, leaving 11 bases between. Germline lookup yields CDR1 SGHTA and CDR2 FQGNSA. The CDR3 runs to 16 residues. The CDR3 DNA sequence: TGTGCCAGCAGCTTCCTCACTAGGGCGAACACCGGGGAGCTGTTTTTT. Translation gives CASSFLTRANTGELFF. Drawing the rest from reference TRBV7-2 and TRBJ2-2, the complete variable domain is GAGVSQSPSNKVTEKGKDVELRCDPISGHTALYWYRQSLGQGLEFLIYFQGNSAPDKSGLPSDRFSAERTGGSVSTLTIQRTQQEDSAVYLCASSFLTRANTGELFFGEGSRLTVL.

At least ten counts were recorded for this clonotype. The gene calls are TRBV7-2 and TRBJ1-4; 10 bases line up with TRBD1. The germline V gene encodes CDR1 SGHTA and CDR2 FQGNSA. V trimming: 8 bases; J trimming: 8 bases; junction bases outside the gene matches: 5. This CDR3 region has 13 residues. The CDR3 sequence: CASRTGGKEKLFF. In DNA form, the CDR3 reads TGTGCCAGCCGGACAGGGGGGAAGGAAAAACTGTTTTTT.

The chain recombines TRBV5-1 with TRBJ1-2; no clear D. V was cut by 5 bases and J by 2 bases, with 10 bases left in between. Germline V gives CDR1 SGHRS, CDR2 YFSETQ. The CDR3 length is 13 residues. CDR3 bases: TGCGCCAGCAGGTTGTCTCGGAACTATGGCTACACCTTC. Translation gives CASRLSRNYGYTF.

By its share, this clonotype is medium-sized. The chain couples TRBV29-1 to TRBJ2-7; D gene unclear. The V gene lost 0 bases and the J gene lost 2 bases, with 11 bases spanning the gap. This CDR3 has 14 residues. Germline CDR1 reads SQVTM; CDR2 reads ANQGSEA. The CDR3 region is CSVEEPGITYEQYF. The CDR3 nucleotides read TGCAGCGTTGAAGAGCCCGGAATTACCTACGAGCAGTACTTC.

DNA of the CDR3: TGTGCCAGCAGCCAAGACTCATCCCAATACGAGCAGTACTTC. Protein: CASSQDSSQYEQYF. The J gene is TRBJ2-7, the V gene TRBV3-1; no firm D call. Trimming pared 0 bases from V and 4 bases from J, leaving 10 bases between. The V gene's germline CDR1 is LGHDT and CDR2 YNNKEL (reference sequence). The CDR3 length is 14 residues.

This chain joins TRBV7-6 and TRBJ1-3, with 9 nucleotides matching TRBD1. CDR1 is SGHVS, CDR2 FNYEAQ, per germline. V lost 0 bases to trimming and J lost 0 bases; unmatched junction nucleotides: 3. This CDR3 is 17 amino acids long. The CDR3 sequence is CASSLAGQGSSGNTIYF. The CDR3 DNA reads TGTGCCAGCAGCTTAGCGGGACAGGGTAGCTCTGGAAACACCATATATTTT.

Only a few counts were recorded for this clonotype. The chain is built from TRBV7-9 and TRBJ1-4; D is ambiguous. V lost 5 bases and J 8 bases, leaving 15 bases between the germline ends. The CDR3 has 14 amino acids. Germline V lookup: CDR1 SEHNR, CDR2 FQNEAQ (reference sequence). The CDR3 loop reads CASSPREGREKLFF. CDR3 sequence (DNA): TGTGCCAGCAGCCCCCGTGAAGGGAGGGAAAAACTGTTTTTT.

The chain carries TRBV21-1 and TRBJ2-1; the table gives TRBD2 as D, unverified against the DNA. TRBV21-1 is shown as a pseudogene. The CDR3 is 19 residues long. CDR3 loop: CASSAPRGHNWTSYNEQFF. The CDR3 DNA sequence: TGTGCCAGCAGCGCCCCTCGAGGGCATAACTGGACCTCCTACAATGAGCAGTTCTTC.

This clonotype was seen a few times. V gene TRBV3-1 combines with J gene TRBJ1-2, with TRBD1 identical over 8 bases. Losses at the gene ends were 4 bases for V and 3 bases for J; bases not matched to a gene: 4. Germline lookup yields CDR1 LGHDT and CDR2 YNNKEL (reference sequence). The CDR3 is 14 residues long. The CDR3 protein is CASSLLTGDYGYTF. The CDR3 bases are TGTGCCAGCAGCCTCCTGACAGGGGACTATGGCTACACCTTC.

The chain is built from TRBV20-1 and TRBJ2-1, with TRBD2 matching over 14 bases. The ends lost 4 bases at V and 0 bases at J; junction bases unmatched: 14. This CDR3 is 20 amino acids long. Germline V gives CDR1 DFQATT, CDR2 SNEGSKA (reference sequence). Written as DNA, the CDR3 is TGCAGTGCTACCGACGTGGGACTAGCGGGGGCCCCGAGCTCCTACAATGAGCAGTTCTTC. Translating it yields CSATDVGLAGAPSSYNEQFF.